This entry describes one TCR beta chain. The junction departs from germline at one end; a sequencing error may be responsible. This record comes from a study of read filtering for tumor transcriptome and immune sequencing. For the study at large: Mean patient age was roughly 66 years, range about 40 to 85; approximately 17 male, roughly 14 female. TCR-mapped reads were about 4 to 10.27 million with IR-seq versus 85 to 1273 with RNA-seq.

This CDR3 has 14 residues. The germline V gene encodes CDR1 SSHAT and CDR2 FNYEAQ (reference sequence). The library was built from roughly 400 ng RNA with molecular barcoded adaptors for alpha/delta and beta/gamma chains. One entry per CDR3 protein results from TCRdb running MiXCR on the reads. The sample shows about 58,000 distinct CDR3 sequences, roughly an eighth of them seen only once. The sequence was obtained from a donor aged 40 or older with multiple myeloma. Sequencing was carried out using a population of CD138-negative cells sorted from bone marrow. The rearrangement links TRBV7-7 to TRBJ2-5; 7 bases are shared with TRBD2. The CDR3: CASSQGLRGETQYF. CDR3 coding DNA: TGTGCTAGCAGCCAGGGACTAAGAGGAGAGACCCAGTACTTC.